The sequence of this T cell receptor (beta chain) was determined in a study of Ad26.COV2.S vaccination and SARS-CoV-2 variants. Whole-study context: Ad26.COV2.S given intramuscularly, once or twice 56 days apart.

Study-level points and caveats: Placebo and vaccine recipients had non-spike TCR breadth that was similar.

The ends were cut back, 4 bases at V and 8 bases at J, with 10 bases in the middle. Germline V gene data show CDR1 as SGHDT and CDR2 as YYEEEE. The CDR3 loop spans 12 amino acids. The protocol was immunoSEQ multiplex PCR, while the TCRdb copy is restricted to in-frame clones and leaves out a portion. The sample holds about 680,000 clones, around 89% seen once. Points on this clone: Its antigen is undetermined.

The treatment was: 15 to 20 received Ad26.COV2.S at low or high dose, single or two shots; several received placebo; per-sample allocation not given. Following the first vaccine or placebo injection, samples were taken on day 63. The clonotype originates from a person between 18 and 65 years old who received the Ad26.COV2.S COVID-19 vaccine or a placebo. The material sequenced was peripheral blood, taken in a trial of Ad26.COV2.S vaccine versus placebo. The genes are TRBV5-6 and TRBJ2-1; D is uncertain. CDR3 loop: CASSLRRDEQFF. The CDR3 coding sequence is TGTGCCAGCAGCCTCCGCCGGGATGAGCAGTTCTTC.